Listed below are T cell receptor beta chains from one sample, sequenced in a study of radiation and T cells in renal cell carcinoma. The protocol was immunoSEQ multiplex PCR, while the TCRdb copy is restricted to in-frame clones and leaves out a portion. The sample lists some 70,000 clones; roughly 82% were seen once. The source was blood, collected from a patient whose treatment included radiotherapy and nephrectomy. The origin of the receptors is a man aged 55 to 70 with renal cell carcinoma. Each CDR3 is given without its conserved first and last residue.

j_call | v_call | cdr3_aa
TRBJ1-5 | TRBV6-6 | ASSSGRNQPQH
TRBJ2-5 | TRBV27 | ASSTQWGAGETQY
TRBJ1-1 | TRBV29-1 | SVEEGGWPTEAF
TRBJ2-7 | TRBV2 | AIRQGTSGRSYEQY
TRBJ1-1 | TRBV2 | ASRGAGRRNTEAF
TRBJ2-1 | TRBV5-1 | ASSGGTSGYYNEQF
TRBJ2-1 | TRBV9 | ASSHLDYEQF
TRBJ2-7 | TRBV5-4 | ASSVGTGMKHEQY
TRBJ2-4 | TRBV18 | ASSPDRTNIQY
TRBJ2-3 | TRBV5-1 | ASSLVAVLPTDTQY
TRBJ2-1 | TRBV9 | ASSGLAGSSYNEQF
TRBJ1-5 | TRBV7-9 | ASSLNGGNQPQH
TRBJ2-3 | TRBV28 | ASSFSVVRASTDTQY
TRBJ2-3 | TRBV6-5 | ASRRDSGRIDTQY
TRBJ1-2 | TRBV10-2 | ASREEGQGNFGYT
TRBJ2-5 | TRBV5-1 | ASSLGLAETQY
TRBJ2-3 | TRBV5-1 | ASSLERGSTDTQY
TRBJ2-3 | TRBV5-1 | ASSLRPPSTDTQY
TRBJ1-1 | TRBV6-6 | ASSKNLEAF
TRBJ2-3 | TRBV29-1 | SVEGGLAQGGTDTQY
TRBJ2-7 | TRBV28 | ASSPGTVPYEQY
TRBJ1-4 | TRBV29-1 | SVSVGGSTNEKLF
TRBJ1-1 | TRBV27 | ASSLSTPRGTEAF
TRBJ2-7 | TRBV28 | ASRPGRITYPYEQY
TRBJ1-1 | TRBV6-1 | ASSEYEDAEAF